The T cell receptor beta chain under discussion was sequenced for a study of persistence of HIV-infected CD4 T cells. Overall study context: A median of about eight years of suppressive ART preceded sampling. Findings and limits, study-wide: Antigen-responding cells were enriched for degenerate expanded CDR3beta sequences. CMV- and Gag-responding cells had lower TCRbeta richness than CD3/CD28-responding cells. Proviral oligoclonality tracked with TCR oligoclonality within the same sorted cells.

The CDR3 has 16 residues. V lost 4 bases to trimming and J lost 2 bases, with 18 bases between them. Germline CDR1 is SGHDT and CDR2 is YYEEEE. This nonspecific control used anti-CD3/anti-CD28 bead stimulation of CD4+ T cells. CD4+ T cells upregulating both CD40 ligand and CD69 were sorted as responding cells. This was the immunoSEQ version 4 assay in survey mode. Assay used: immunoSEQ multiplex PCR; TCRdb lists only in-frame clones, some missing. The sample holds 37,000 or so clones; approximately 88% are singletons and the top ten take approximately 1.3%. With respect to this clone: Its antigen is not identified.

Sequencing used CD4+ T cells sorted from PBMCs after approximately 20-hour stimulation, obtained from a patient who received antiretroviral therapy. The chain employs TRBV5-6 and TRBJ1-1; D may be TRBD1 (6 bases). The sequence was collected from an adult man with HIV who was CMV-seropositive. The CDR3 protein is CASSGGFNRENTEAFF. The CDR3 nucleotides read TGTGCCAGCAGCGGAGGATTTAACAGGGAAAACACTGAAGCTTTCTTT.